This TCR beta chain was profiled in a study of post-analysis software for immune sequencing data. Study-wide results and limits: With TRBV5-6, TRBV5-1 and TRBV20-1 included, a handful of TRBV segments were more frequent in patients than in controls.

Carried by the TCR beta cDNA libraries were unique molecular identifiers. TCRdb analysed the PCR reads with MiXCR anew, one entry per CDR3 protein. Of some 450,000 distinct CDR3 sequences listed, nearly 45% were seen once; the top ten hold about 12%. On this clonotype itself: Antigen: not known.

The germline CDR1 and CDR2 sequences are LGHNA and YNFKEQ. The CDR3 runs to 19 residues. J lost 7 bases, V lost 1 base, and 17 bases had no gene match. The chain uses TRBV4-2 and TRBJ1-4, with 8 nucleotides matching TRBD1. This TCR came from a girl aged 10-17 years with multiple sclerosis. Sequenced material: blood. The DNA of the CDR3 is TGTGCCAGCAGCCAAGCCCCAGGGGGCAACCCCGACCATAGTGAAAAACTGTTTTTT. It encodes CASSQAPGGNPDHSEKLFF.